A selection of T cell receptor beta chains follows, all from one sample in a study of shared clonotypes between healthy human individuals. The protocol was immunoSEQ multiplex PCR, while the TCRdb copy is restricted to in-frame clones and leaves out a portion. The table shows roughly 650,000 clones, with approximately 96% occurring only once. The sample taken for sequencing was naive CD8+ T cells sorted from blood. Receptors were obtained from a woman between 25 and 40 years old in good health. CDR3s leave out the opening cysteine and the closing phenylalanine or tryptophan. Fields, in order: J gene, V gene, CDR3 protein.

TRBJ2-7	TRBV5-1	ASSFFGSSHEQY
TRBJ1-2	TRBV25-1	ASTPGGDYGYT
TRBJ2-7	TRBV7-9	ASSGAERPYEQY
TRBJ1-5	TRBV5-4	ASSLGGGVIQPQH
TRBJ2-1	TRBV2	ASSAWESGNEQF
TRBJ2-1	TRBV5-1	ASSLGGALDEQF
TRBJ2-3	TRBV5-1	ASSLAIAQSTDTQY
TRBJ2-1	TRBV7-9	ASSSGSSGIYNEQF
TRBJ1-2	TRBV5-1	ASSVSRPGPANYGYT
TRBJ1-5	TRBV27	ASSLTPGGQPQH
TRBJ2-7	TRBV9	ASSAGQGSTKQY
TRBJ2-1	TRBV15	ATRAGGGDNEQF
TRBJ2-5	TRBV7-9	ASSLIRSGGGETQY
TRBJ2-7	TRBV9	ASSGTGTEQY
TRBJ2-1	TRBV27	ASSSSTDRHNEQF
TRBJ1-2	TRBV14	ASSQFPGHLYT
TRBJ1-1	TRBV4-1	ASSPAGTGHEAF
TRBJ2-5	TRBV11-2	ASSSELHSETQY
TRBJ1-1	TRBV2	ASSGGIQYTEAF
TRBJ1-1	TRBV29-1	SMRDRANTEAF
TRBJ2-5	TRBV2	AMIATGEETQY
TRBJ1-1	TRBV4-1	ASSIMTGGDTEAF
TRBJ2-2	TRBV21-1	ASSLPLDHTGELF
TRBJ1-4	TRBV7-9	ASSGKGEQEKLF
TRBJ2-3	TRBV11-2	ASSPYTGSSPAGTQY
TRBJ1-3	TRBV5-1	ASSSDSRSGNTIY
TRBJ1-1	TRBV12-1	ASSIFSGVLNTEAF
TRBJ2-7	TRBV28	ASSLRTGLEQY
TRBJ2-7	TRBV5-1	ASSEDAGPIGEQY
TRBJ2-7	TRBV2	ASSEADRLYEQY
TRBJ1-3	TRBV4-1	ASSLRAGKEAGNTIY
TRBJ2-7	TRBV4-1	ASSNGKGGYEQY
TRBJ2-1	TRBV6-1	ASSDGLAGWNEQF
TRBJ2-1	TRBV2	ASSEVRGGGSYNEQF